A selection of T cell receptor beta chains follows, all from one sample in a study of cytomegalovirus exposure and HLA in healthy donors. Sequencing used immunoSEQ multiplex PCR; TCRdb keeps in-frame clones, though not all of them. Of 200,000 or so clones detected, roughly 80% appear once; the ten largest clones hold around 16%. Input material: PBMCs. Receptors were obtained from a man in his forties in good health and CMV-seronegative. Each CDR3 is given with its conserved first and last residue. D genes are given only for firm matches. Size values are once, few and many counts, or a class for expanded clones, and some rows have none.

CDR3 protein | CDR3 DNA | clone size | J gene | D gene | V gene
CASSQDGGEFYEQYF | TGTGCCAGCAGCCAGGACGGGGGGGAGTTCTACGAGCAGTACTTC | NA | TRBJ2-7 | TRBD2 | TRBV11-3
CASSLVSEQYF | TGTGCCAGCAGCTTGGTCTCCGAGCAGTACTTC | NA | TRBJ2-7 | NA | TRBV5-5
CASSTGLSKPQHF | TGTGCCAGCAGCACGGGACTGTCTAAGCCCCAGCATTTT | NA | TRBJ1-5 | NA | TRBV6-1
CASSGGLAGARYF | TGTGCCAGCAGCGGGGGGTTAGCGGGGGCCAGGTATTTT | NA | TRBJ2-3 | TRBD2 | TRBV6-5
CASSPGTGGDYGYTF | TGTGCCAGCAGCCCCGGGACAGGGGGCGACTATGGCTACACCTTC | once | TRBJ1-2 | TRBD1 | TRBV5-8
CASSRRSGGLTPYEQYF | TGTGCCAGCAGCAGAAGGTCGGGGGGCCTTACCCCCTACGAGCAGTACTTC | NA | TRBJ2-7 | NA | TRBV7-9
CASSLGLAAYEQFF | TGTGCCAGCAGTTTAGGACTAGCGGCCTATGAGCAGTTCTTC | NA | TRBJ2-1 | TRBD2 | TRBV27
CASSSDGTSGVRDTQYF | TGTGCCAGCAGCTCCGATGGGACTAGCGGGGTACGAGATACGCAGTATTTT | NA | TRBJ2-3 | TRBD2 | TRBV5-4
CASSDSSGGETEQFF | TGTGCCAGCAGTGACTCGAGCGGTGGGGAGACTGAGCAGTTCTTC | NA | TRBJ2-1 | NA | TRBV6-4
CASSHGTGSEAFF | TGTGCCAGCAGCCACGGGACAGGGAGTGAAGCTTTCTTT | NA | TRBJ1-1 | TRBD1 | TRBV7-3
CATSGSPNQPQHF | TGTGCCACCAGCGGCAGTCCCAATCAGCCCCAGCATTTT | NA | TRBJ1-5 | NA | TRBV15
CASSPRPGWGETQYF | TGTGCCAGCTCACCCCGGCCAGGGTGGGGAGAGACCCAGTACTTC | NA | TRBJ2-5 | NA | TRBV18
CASSYWQGGNTEAFF | TGTGCCAGCAGTTACTGGCAGGGGGGGAACACTGAAGCTTTCTTT | once | TRBJ1-1 | TRBD1 | TRBV6-5
CASSPLAERGSGYGQYF | TGCGCCAGCAGCCCCCTGGCAGAACGGGGGAGTGGGTACGGGCAGTACTTC | few | TRBJ2-7 | NA | TRBV4-1
CASSPLGGRHETQYF | TGTGCCAGCAGCCCCTTGGGCGGGAGACACGAGACCCAGTACTTC | NA | TRBJ2-5 | TRBD2 | TRBV7-2
CACQRQGTQPQHF | TGTGCCTGCCAAAGACAGGGGACTCAGCCCCAGCATTTT | NA | TRBJ1-5 | TRBD1 | TRBV30